This TCR beta chain was documented in a study of cytotoxic CD8 clonotypes in ibrutinib-treated CLL (dated by TCRdb to the early 2020s). Notes on the research overall: In this cohort, 15 or so patients were treatment-naive and ten to twelve were relapsed/refractory, while about 18 had unmutated IGHV. Partial responses were observed in roughly 24 patients and complete responses in 2; after a median follow-up of about 69 months, remission was maintained in 14 patients and progression was observed in approximately twelve. Cryopreserved peripheral blood mononuclear cells were collected before treatment, at response, and at either disease progression or sustained remission. Of the roughly 90 participants in the trial, roughly 25 had longitudinal samples available. Response samples were obtained after a median of approximately 12 months of treatment, with a range of roughly 6 to 40 months. On average, each sample yielded approximately 250,000 productive templates and tens of thousands of productive rearrangements. Every remission and progressive disease sample was obtained while ibrutinib was still being received by the patients. Overall results and qualifications from the work: At baseline, clonality was higher than in age-matched healthy donors and showed a strong correlation with circulating CD8+ T-cell counts. At ibrutinib response clonality went up, during sustained remission it held steady, and at progression it dropped back toward baseline. Public clonotypes were rare and either contracted or stayed stable during treatment, and the rise in clonality at ibrutinib response reflected the expansion of private clonotypes. Sustained-remission and progressing patients did not have matched sampling times, and lymph node repertoires were not examined.

Note on this clone: Its target antigen remains unknown. No much larger clone is present one base from it, and per-base qualities are unavailable.

A MiSeq instrument was used for deep resolution sequencing, which targeted depths ranging from 1 in 1 million up to 1 in 200,000 T cells, with coverage averaging 10x for each clonotype. The immunoSEQ hsTCRB Kit was used to generate TCR beta libraries. Turning to the authors' computational methods: The data were analyzed with ImmunoSEQ Analyzer and ImmunoSEQ Data Assistant, and V, D and J gene assignments followed IMGT definitions. Clonality was computed as one minus normalized Shannon entropy of productive rearrangement frequencies, ranging from 0 to 1. Only overrepresented clonotypes making up at least 0.05% of the repertoire of each patient were included in the public clonotype analysis. Some 13 age-matched healthy donor repertoires from immuneACCESS served as clonality controls. The source is immuneACCESS, and TCRdb retained only in-frame sequences with V and J called. Part of the clones is not carried over; for the studies checked, unresolved V genes explain less than half of this, and the remainder is unexplained. V, J and clone size derive from that table, while D and trimming were established from the DNA sequence. The sample has approximately 42,000 clones on record, roughly two thirds of them singletons. The top ten constitute roughly 14% of the sample.

The time point label, as the study defines it: about a year on ibrutinib. For TCR beta library preparation, roughly 2 micrograms of genomic DNA were extracted from the cryopreserved PBMCs. Longitudinal blood samples from CLL patients receiving ibrutinib monotherapy were subjected to high-throughput TCR beta sequencing. The patients took part in an open-label, single-center phase 2 trial of ibrutinib monotherapy. The germline V end is reduced by 4 bases and the J end by 2 bases; junction bases left unmatched: 9. Including cysteine and phenylalanine, the CDR3 has 15 amino acids. Only CDR3 DNA is held: 45 bases, read in frame from base 1. As encoded in the germline V gene (reference sequence), CDR1 is SGHNT while CDR2 is YYREEE.

The clonotype originates from a human donor with chronic lymphocytic leukemia. This receptor chain uses TRBV5-4 and TRBJ2-7, with 7 junctional bases fitting TRBD2. Source: PBMCs, taken after 12 months of ibrutinib treatment. The base sequence is TGTGCCAGCAGCCTTTCCGGGAGGTCCACCTACGAGCAGTACTTC. This gives the protein CASSLSGRSTYEQYF. The CDR3 plus the reference TRBV5-4 and TRBJ2-7 genes for the other parts give the full variable domain: ETGVTQSPTHLIKTRGQQVTLRCSSQSGHNTVSWYQQALGQGPQFIFQYYREEENGRGNFPPRFSGLQFPNYSSELNVNALELDDSALYLCASSLSGRSTYEQYFGPGTRLTVT.